This TCR beta chain was retrieved from a study of cytomegalovirus exposure and HLA in healthy donors. Whole-study context: When 350 to 500 donors were genotyped, roughly 78% of them were found to fall in the Caucasian-associated ancestry cluster.

60 Vbeta and 13 Jbeta primers were used in PCR. Produced via immunoSEQ multiplex PCR; TCRdb's table is partial and in-frame only. The sample records around 110,000 clones, 66% being singletons. Study conclusions and caveats: For most TCR beta V segments, an earlier analysis put the productive rate at about 87% or about 30% of the time. The sole available immune exposure information was CMV serostatus. TCR beta V- and J-gene trimming, according to a later analysis, was linked to a missense DCLRE1C variant.

This clone occurred a few times. Its antigen is undetermined. The sequence derives from a man younger than 30 in good health and CMV-seronegative. The sequenced sample was PBMCs.

CDR3 nucleotide sequence: TGTGCCAGCAGCCAAGAGGTCGCGGCCGGGGAGCTGTTTTTT. This translates into CASSQEVAAGELFF. The chain has TRBV4-2 and TRBJ2-2; D is ambiguous. V lost 0 bases and J 6 bases, leaving 8 bases between the germline ends. CDR3 size: 14 residues. Germline V CDR1 and CDR2: LGHNA, YNFKEQ.